This T cell receptor (beta chain) was found in a study of T cell repertoires in cytomegalovirus infection. TCRdb re-called the reads with MiXCR, one entry per CDR3 protein. Seen here are about 890,000 distinct CDR3 sequences, around 31% observed once, and the top ten hold about 14%. Per the germline V gene, CDR1 is SGHVS and CDR2 is FNYEAQ. V shed 3 bases and J shed 8 bases, with 17 bases lying between them. This CDR3 contains 15 residues. About this clonotype itself: Its antigen remains unknown. Since a much larger clone is just one base distant, this may be a read error.

This clonotype was sampled from a human donor in good health (CMV status not recorded). Some clones in this sample may be carry-over from other donors' samples. This chain uses TRBV7-6 with TRBJ1-3; D might be TRBD1 (6 bases). Sample: cultured CD8+ T cells from PBMCs, taken from culture after CMV antigen stimulation. The CDR3 DNA sequence: TGTGCCAGCAGCTTGACAGGTTGCTCTGGGGACACCATATATTTT. It codes for CASSLTGCSGDTIYF.